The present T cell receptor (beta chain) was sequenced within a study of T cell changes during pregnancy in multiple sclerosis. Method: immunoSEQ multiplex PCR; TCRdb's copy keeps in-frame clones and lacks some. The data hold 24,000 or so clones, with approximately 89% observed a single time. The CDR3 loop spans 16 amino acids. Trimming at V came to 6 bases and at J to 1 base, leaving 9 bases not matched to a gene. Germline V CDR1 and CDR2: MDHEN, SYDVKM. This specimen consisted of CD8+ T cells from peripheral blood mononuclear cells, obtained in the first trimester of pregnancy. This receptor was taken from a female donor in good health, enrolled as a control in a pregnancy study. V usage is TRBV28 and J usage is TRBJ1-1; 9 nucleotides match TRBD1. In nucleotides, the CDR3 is TGTGCCAGCAGCCCCCCAGGACAGGGGCGGAACACTGAAGCTTTCTTT. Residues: CASSPPGQGRNTEAFF.